The 32 T cell receptor beta chains below were found in one sample sequenced in a study. The TRBV12-4/TRBJ1-2 clonotypes were amplified using barcode primers with ligated adaptors. TCRdb redid the calling of the multiplex PCR reads with MiXCR, one entry per CDR3 protein. Of several hundred distinct CDR3 sequences in the sample, around 9.1% were seen once. Treg sorting used a CD4+CD25+CD127-/low gate. Sequencing was performed on Tregs sorted from blood. Source of these receptors: a female donor with breast cancer.

This clonotype is large in the sample. The chain employs TRBV12-3 or TRBV12-4 and TRBJ1-2; 8 nucleotides align to TRBD1. V gave up 5 bases and J gave up 5 bases; unmatched junction bases: 4. The CDR3 consists of 13 residues. CDR3 loop: CASSTDRGYGYTF. DNA of the CDR3: TGTGCCAGCAGTACCGACAGGGGTTATGGCTACACCTTC.

This chain uses TRBV12-3 or TRBV12-4 with TRBJ1-2; a weak D match, TRBD1 (6 bases). V lost 5 bases and J lost 2, with 15 bases in between. This CDR3 comprises 15 residues. In nucleotides, the CDR3 is TGTGCCAGCAGTCGTGGACAGAGGGCAAACTATGGCTACACCTTC. Amino acids: CASSRGQRANYGYTF.

By proportion, this clonotype is large. The CDR3 region is CASSLPGNLYGYTF. CDR3 in DNA: TGTGCCAGCAGTTTACCGGGGAACCTATATGGCTACACCTTC. V and J are TRBV12-3 or TRBV12-4 and TRBJ1-2, with D unresolved. This CDR3 has 14 amino acids. V dropped 2 bases and J dropped 5 bases, with 12 bases sitting between them.

This clonotype ranks as large. V usage is TRBV12-3 or TRBV12-4 and J usage is TRBJ1-2; D gene unclear. V lost 6 bases, J lost 7 bases, and 18 bases lay in between. The CDR3 totals 14 residues. Here the CDR3 reads CASSRGRHGGGYTF. The CDR3 DNA reads TGTGCCAGCAGCCGCGGGAGACACGGTGGTGGCTACACCTTC.

This chain joins TRBV12-3 or TRBV12-4 and TRBJ1-2, with D perhaps TRBD1 (5 bases). V lost 8 bases to trimming and J lost 3 bases, with 13 bases between them. This CDR3 spans 13 amino acids. The CDR3 DNA sequence: TGTGCCAGCCAGGAGGGGTCCGACTATGGCTACACCTTC. It specifies CASQEGSDYGYTF.

Judged by abundance, this clonotype is large. The chain employs TRBV12-3 or TRBV12-4 and TRBJ1-2; 7 positions match TRBD1. This CDR3 comprises 15 residues. V trimming: 5 bases; J trimming: 4 bases; junction bases outside the gene matches: 10. The CDR3 protein is CASSPQTGRAYGYTF. CDR3 nucleotides: TGTGCCAGCAGTCCCCAGACAGGGCGTGCCTATGGCTACACCTTC.

This chain connects TRBV12-3 or TRBV12-4 to TRBJ1-2; TRBD1 aligns across 10 bases. The CDR3 loop spans 14 amino acids. V shed 7 bases, J shed 4 bases, and the junction held 6 bases outside the gene matches. The CDR3, as DNA: TGTGCCAGCATACGGGGACAGGGGAGCTATGGCTACACCTTC. Protein: CASIRGQGSYGYTF.

This clonotype is judged large. The V and J genes are TRBV12-3 or TRBV12-4 and TRBJ1-2; perhaps TRBD1 as D (6 bases). Trimming stripped 6 bases from V and 4 bases from J, with 12 bases between. CDR3 length: 13 residues. The CDR3 nucleotides are TGTGCCAGCAGCCACGGACAGTCCTATGGCTACACCTTC. Translation: CASSHGQSYGYTF.

This clonotype qualifies as large. The chain is built from TRBV12-3 or TRBV12-4 and TRBJ1-2, with D unresolved. V shed 4 bases and J shed 8 bases, with 8 bases lying between them. The CDR3 covers 11 residues. CDR3 in amino acids: CASSSRRGYTF. CDR3 nucleotides: TGTGCCAGCAGTTCAAGACGGGGCTACACCTTC.

This clonotype appeared a few times. The CDR3 loop is CASSLTVYGYTF. CDR3 sequence (DNA): TGTGCCAGCAGTTTGACAGTGTATGGCTACACCTTC. The chain uses TRBV12-3 or TRBV12-4 and TRBJ1-2; a possible D gene is TRBD1 (5 bases). This CDR3 comprises 12 residues. Trimming removed 3 bases at V and 5 bases at J, with 7 bases between.

The gene calls are TRBV12-3 or TRBV12-4 and TRBJ1-2; tentative D call: TRBD1 (5 bases). The V gene lost 5 bases and the J gene lost 3 bases, with 10 bases spanning the gap. CDR3 length: 13 residues. The CDR3 DNA reads TGTGCCAGCAGTCCGGGACGGCACTATGGCTACACCTTC. Encoded protein: CASSPGRHYGYTF.

This clonotype is classed as large. The V and J genes are TRBV12-3 or TRBV12-4 and TRBJ1-2; D is undetermined. Trimming removed 3 bases from V and 2 bases from J, with 7 bases in between. There are 13 residues in the CDR3. The CDR3 DNA is TGTGCCAGCAGTTTTAAGAGAAACTATGGCTACACCTTC. Translating it yields CASSFKRNYGYTF.

This clonotype turned up a few times. J is TRBJ1-2 and V is TRBV12-3 or TRBV12-4; no clear D gene. The CDR3 consists of 13 residues. The V end was cut by 1 base, the J end by 5 bases, with 8 bases between. DNA for the CDR3: TGTGCCAGCAGTTTAGGGCCTGCTTATGGCTACACCTTC. The encoded protein is CASSLGPAYGYTF.

V and J are TRBV12-3 or TRBV12-4 and TRBJ1-2, with D unresolved. The CDR3 spans 11 residues. V shed 6 bases and J shed 7 bases, with 9 bases lying between them. CDR3 in DNA: TGTGCCAGCAGCCGGACTTTTGGCTACACCTTC. Translation: CASSRTFGYTF.

This clonotype was seen only once. This chain joins TRBV12-3 or TRBV12-4 and TRBJ1-2; D is unclear. V was cut by 8 bases and J by 0 bases, with 7 bases left in between. This CDR3 region has 12 residues. This CDR3 is CASGFSNYGYTF. CDR3 DNA: TGTGCCAGCGGGTTCTCTAACTATGGCTACACCTTC.

This clonotype is large by share. The V call is TRBV12-3 or TRBV12-4, the J call TRBJ1-2; D might be TRBD1 (5 bases). The CDR3 contains 16 residues. The V end was cut by 2 bases, the J end by 6 bases, with 19 bases between. The chain's CDR3 is CASSLLVGPGRDGYTF. The CDR3 coding sequence is TGTGCCAGCAGTTTACTAGTAGGACCAGGGCGAGATGGCTACACCTTC.

This clonotype counts as large (0.1 to 1%). The gene calls are TRBV12-3 or TRBV12-4 and TRBJ1-2; D is undetermined. V dropped 7 bases and J dropped 7 bases, with 19 bases sitting between them. The CDR3 sequence is 14 residues long. The CDR3 DNA reads TGTGCCAGCACCCCGGGAGGTGGTATTGGTGGCTACACCTTC. Translated: CASTPGGGIGGYTF.

Relative to its sample, this clonotype is large (0.1 to 1%). V usage is TRBV12-3 or TRBV12-4 and J usage is TRBJ1-2; D gene ambiguous. This CDR3 is built from 13 residues. Trimming removed 6 bases from V and 4 bases from J, with 12 bases in between. The CDR3 spells CASSGQSLYGYTF. DNA of the CDR3: TGTGCCAGCAGCGGGCAAAGCCTCTATGGCTACACCTTC.

This clonotype came up a few times. The CDR3 bases are TGTGCCAGCACCCAATCAACGAGCGGTGGCTACACCTTC. Amino acid sequence: CASTQSTSGGYTF. The J gene is TRBJ1-2, the V gene TRBV12-3 or TRBV12-4, with D unresolved. This CDR3 region has 13 residues. V lost 7 bases to trimming and J lost 7 bases, with 16 bases between them.

By frequency in the sample, this clonotype is large (0.1 to 1%). The chain is built from TRBV12-3 or TRBV12-4 and TRBJ1-2; TRBD1 might be the D (6 bases). V was cut by 6 bases and J by 8 bases, with 13 bases left in between. This CDR3 contains 12 residues. DNA of the CDR3: TGTGCCAGCAGACCACAGGGAGGCGGCTACACCTTC. Translation: CASRPQGGGYTF.

The chain employs TRBV12-3 or TRBV12-4 and TRBJ1-2; tentatively, D is TRBD1 (6 bases). With 5 bases removed from V and 4 bases from J, the gap between germline ends came to 14 bases. This CDR3 contains 14 residues. CDR3 bases: TGTGCCAGCAGTCCGGACAGTGCAGGCTATGGCTACACCTTC. It yields the protein CASSPDSAGYGYTF.

In this sample, this clonotype is large. The J gene is TRBJ1-2, the V gene TRBV12-3 or TRBV12-4; D is unresolved. V was pared by 0 bases and J by 5 bases, with 7 bases between. CDR3 size: 13 residues. The CDR3 sequence is CASSLAVPYGYTF. Written as DNA, the CDR3 is TGTGCCAGCAGTTTAGCCGTTCCGTATGGCTACACCTTC.

In this sample, this clonotype is large (0.1 to 1%). The chain carries TRBV12-3 or TRBV12-4 and TRBJ1-2, with TRBD1 matching over 7 bases. With 5 bases clipped from V and 5 bases from J, the junction kept 11 bases outside the gene matches. This CDR3 has 15 residues. This CDR3 reads CASSASTTGLYGYTF. CDR3 DNA sequence: TGTGCCAGCAGTGCCAGCACGACAGGGTTATATGGCTACACCTTC.

This clonotype is large. The rearrangement links TRBV12-3 or TRBV12-4 to TRBJ1-2; tentative D call: TRBD1 (6 bases). The CDR3 consists of 13 residues. Trimming cost V 2 bases and J 3 bases, with 7 bases left between them. The CDR3 loop reads CASSLQGYYGYTF. CDR3 in DNA: TGTGCCAGCAGTTTACAGGGGTACTATGGCTACACCTTC.

This clonotype was observed a handful of times. This rearrangement joins TRBV12-3 or TRBV12-4 to TRBJ1-2; no clear D. The CDR3 has 11 residues. V was pared by 5 bases and J by 8 bases, with 9 bases between. The CDR3 loop is CASSPGSGYTF. The CDR3, as DNA: TGTGCCAGCAGTCCCGGGAGCGGCTACACCTTC.

The genes are TRBV12-3 or TRBV12-4 and TRBJ1-2; D may be TRBD1 (5 bases). V was pared by 6 bases and J by 2 bases, with 13 bases between. The CDR3 length is 14 residues. Here the CDR3 reads CASSPSGSNYGYTF. The DNA of the CDR3 is TGTGCCAGCAGCCCCTCAGGGAGCAACTATGGCTACACCTTC.

This clonotype is termed large. The V call is TRBV12-3 or TRBV12-4, the J call TRBJ1-2; TRBD1 aligns across 8 bases. This CDR3 has 17 amino acids. The junction had 15 bases not matched to a gene; V was cut back by 5 bases and J by 4 bases. The CDR3 is CASSPLLSDRVGYGYTF. The CDR3 DNA follows: TGTGCCAGCAGTCCACTTCTTTCGGACAGGGTTGGCTATGGCTACACCTTC.

This clonotype came up many times. The chain has TRBV12-3 or TRBV12-4 and TRBJ1-2; D may be TRBD1 (6 bases). This CDR3 is built from 13 residues. Trimming removed 4 bases at V and 4 bases at J, with 10 bases between. The CDR3 DNA is TGTGCCAGCAGTTCACAGGGCGCCTATGGCTACACCTTC. It codes for CASSSQGAYGYTF.

Within the sample, this clonotype is large. CDR3 sequence (DNA): TGTGCCAGCAGTTTGAACAGGGGCTATGGCTACACCTTC. This sequence encodes CASSLNRGYGYTF. The chain is built from TRBV12-3 or TRBV12-4 and TRBJ1-2; TRBD1 matches 7 bases. The CDR3 contains 13 residues. V lost 3 bases and J lost 4; bases outside the gene matches: 2.

This clonotype is deemed medium-sized. The V gene is TRBV12-3 or TRBV12-4, the J gene TRBJ1-2; D not resolved. The CDR3 totals 13 residues. Trimming removed 4 bases at V and 7 bases at J, with 13 bases between. CDR3 sequence (DNA): TGTGCCAGCAGTTCCCCAGGACGGGCTGGCTACACCTTC. Protein: CASSSPGRAGYTF.

This clonotype counts as large. This rearrangement joins TRBV12-3 or TRBV12-4 to TRBJ1-2; D unresolved. V dropped 5 bases and J dropped 4 bases, with 11 bases sitting between them. CDR3 length equals 13 residues. CDR3 nucleotides: TGTGCCAGCAGTGGTCAGAACTTCTATGGCTACACCTTC. It codes for CASSGQNFYGYTF.

This clonotype is large (0.1 to 1%) in the sample. The chain uses TRBV12-3 or TRBV12-4 and TRBJ1-2; 9 bases are a match to TRBD1. The CDR3 runs to 13 residues. Trimming removed 5 bases from V and 10 bases from J; junction bases left unmatched: 8. DNA of the CDR3: TGTGCCAGCAGTCCGGGACAGGGTGGAGACTACACCTTC. This sequence encodes CASSPGQGGDYTF.